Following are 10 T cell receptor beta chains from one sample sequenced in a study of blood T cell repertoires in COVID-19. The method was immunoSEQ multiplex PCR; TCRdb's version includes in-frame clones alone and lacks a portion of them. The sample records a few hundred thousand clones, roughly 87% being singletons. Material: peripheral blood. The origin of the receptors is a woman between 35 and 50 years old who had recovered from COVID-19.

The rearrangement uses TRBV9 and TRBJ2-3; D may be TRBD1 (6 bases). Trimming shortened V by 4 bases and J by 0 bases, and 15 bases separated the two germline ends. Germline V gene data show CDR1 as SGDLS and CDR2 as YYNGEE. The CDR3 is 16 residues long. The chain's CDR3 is CASSPRQATSTDTQYF. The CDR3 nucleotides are TGTGCCAGCAGCCCAAGACAGGCCACTAGCACAGATACGCAGTATTTT.

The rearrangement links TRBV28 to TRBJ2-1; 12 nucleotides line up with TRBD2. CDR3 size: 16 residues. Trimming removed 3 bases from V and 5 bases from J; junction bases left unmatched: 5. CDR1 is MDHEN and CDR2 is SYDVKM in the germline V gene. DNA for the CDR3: TGTGCCAGCAGTTTCCAACTAGCGGGGGGTAACAATGAGCAGTTCTTC. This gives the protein CASSFQLAGGNNEQFF.

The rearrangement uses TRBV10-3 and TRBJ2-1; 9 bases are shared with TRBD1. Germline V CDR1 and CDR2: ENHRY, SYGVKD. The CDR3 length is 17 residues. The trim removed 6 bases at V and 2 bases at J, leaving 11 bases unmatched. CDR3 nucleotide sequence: TGTGCCATCAGCGATTTAAAGGACAGGGGCGCCTACAATGAGCAGTTCTTC. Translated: CAISDLKDRGAYNEQFF.

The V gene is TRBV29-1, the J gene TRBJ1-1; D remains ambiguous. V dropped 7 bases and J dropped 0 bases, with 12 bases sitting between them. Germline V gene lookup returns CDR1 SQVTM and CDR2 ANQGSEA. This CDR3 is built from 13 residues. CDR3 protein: CSAGSGLNTEAFF. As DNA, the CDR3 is TGCAGCGCTGGATCCGGGTTGAACACTGAAGCTTTCTTT.

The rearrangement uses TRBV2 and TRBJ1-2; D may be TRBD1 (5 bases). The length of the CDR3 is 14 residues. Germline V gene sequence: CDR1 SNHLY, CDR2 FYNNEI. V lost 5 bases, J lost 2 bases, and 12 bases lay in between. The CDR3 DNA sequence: TGTGCCAGCAGTCAAACGACAGTCAACTATGGCTACACCTTC. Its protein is CASSQTTVNYGYTF.

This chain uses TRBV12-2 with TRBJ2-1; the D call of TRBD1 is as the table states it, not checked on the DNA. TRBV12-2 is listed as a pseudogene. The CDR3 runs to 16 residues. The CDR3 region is CASRLRLVRGANEQFF. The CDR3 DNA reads TGTGCAAGTCGCTTACGACTAGTCAGGGGGGCTAATGAGCAGTTCTTC.

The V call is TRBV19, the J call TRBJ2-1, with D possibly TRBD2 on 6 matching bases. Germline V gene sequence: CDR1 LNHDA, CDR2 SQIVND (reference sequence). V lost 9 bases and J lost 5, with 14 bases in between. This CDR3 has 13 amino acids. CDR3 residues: CASITRDHNEQFF. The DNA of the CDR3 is TGTGCCAGCATTACGCGGGACCACAATGAGCAGTTCTTC. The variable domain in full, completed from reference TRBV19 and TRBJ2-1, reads DGGITQSPKYLFRKEGQNVTLSCEQNLNHDAMYWYRQDPGQGLRLIYYSQIVNDFQKGDIAEGYSVSREKKESFPLTVTSAQKNPTAFYLCASITRDHNEQFFGPGTRLTVL.

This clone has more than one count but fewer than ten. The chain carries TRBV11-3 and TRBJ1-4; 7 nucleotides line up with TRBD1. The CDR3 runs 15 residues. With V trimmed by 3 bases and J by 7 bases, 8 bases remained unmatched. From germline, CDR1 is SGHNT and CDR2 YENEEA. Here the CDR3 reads CASSLGGDSREKLFF. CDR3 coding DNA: TGTGCCAGCAGCTTGGGCGGGGACAGTCGTGAAAAACTGTTTTTT. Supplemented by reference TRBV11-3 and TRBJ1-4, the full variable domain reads EAGVVQSPRYKIIEKKQPVAFWCNPISGHNTLYWYLQNLGQGPELLIRYENEEAVDDSQLPKDRFSAERLKGVDSTLKIQPAELGDSAVYLCASSLGGDSREKLFFGSGTQLSVL.

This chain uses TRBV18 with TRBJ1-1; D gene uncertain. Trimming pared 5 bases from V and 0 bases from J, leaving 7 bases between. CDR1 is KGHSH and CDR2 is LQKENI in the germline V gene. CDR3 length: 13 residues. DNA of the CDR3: TGTGCCAGCTCATCCGAGCTGAACACTGAAGCTTTCTTT. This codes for CASSSELNTEAFF.

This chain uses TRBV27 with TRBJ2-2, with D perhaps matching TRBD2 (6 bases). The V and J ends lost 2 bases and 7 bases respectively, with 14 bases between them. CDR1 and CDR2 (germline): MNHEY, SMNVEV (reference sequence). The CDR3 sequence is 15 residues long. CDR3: CASSLRRGAGGELFF. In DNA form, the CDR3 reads TGTGCCAGCAGTTTACGGCGCGGGGCGGGCGGGGAGCTGTTTTTT.